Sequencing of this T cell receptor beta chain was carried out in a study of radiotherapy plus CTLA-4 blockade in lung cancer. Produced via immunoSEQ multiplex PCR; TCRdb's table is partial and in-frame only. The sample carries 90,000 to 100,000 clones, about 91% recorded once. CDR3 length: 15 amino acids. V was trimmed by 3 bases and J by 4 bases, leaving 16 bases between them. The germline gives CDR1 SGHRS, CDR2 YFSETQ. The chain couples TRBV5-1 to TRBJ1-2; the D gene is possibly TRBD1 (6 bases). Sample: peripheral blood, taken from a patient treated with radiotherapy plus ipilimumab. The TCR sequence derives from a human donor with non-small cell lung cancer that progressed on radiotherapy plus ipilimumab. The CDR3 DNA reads TGCGCCAGCAGCTGGGACAACCGGGTCCTCTATGGCTACACCTTC. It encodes CASSWDNRVLYGYTF.